The clone carrying this TCR beta chain was counted once. TCRdb's copy holds only in-frame clones and misses some; the assay was immunoSEQ multiplex PCR. The sample lists about 61,000 clones, approximately 90% occurring once. The sample belongs to a study of T cell changes during pregnancy in multiple sclerosis. V shed 2 bases, J shed 5 bases, and the junction held 6 bases outside the gene matches. Per germline, CDR1 SGHRS and CDR2 YFSETQ. This CDR3 spans 14 amino acids. This sequence was found in a female donor in good health, enrolled as a control in a pregnancy study. This sample comprised peripheral blood, obtained in the first trimester of pregnancy. This chain links TRBV5-1 with TRBJ1-1; TRBD1 aligns across 7 bases. This CDR3 reads CASSLRQGETEAFF. The CDR3 nucleotides are TGCGCCAGCAGCTTAAGACAGGGTGAAACTGAAGCTTTCTTT.